The 20 T cell receptor beta chains below were found in one sample sequenced in a study of blood T cells in healthy people across ages. The use of a sample-barcoded 5' primer and a J-beta primer mix characterized a second PCR of about 6 to 11 cycles. Using its own MiXCR run on the 5' RACE reads, TCRdb lists one record per CDR3 protein. The profile shows around 1.5 million distinct CDR3 sequences, approximately 63% of them singletons. Specimen: blood. The receptors were gathered from a man aged 18 to 30 in good health.

This chain uses TRBV7-9 with TRBJ2-7; 7 bases map to TRBD1. V was pared by 5 bases and J by 1 base, with 11 bases of the junction left unmatched. The CDR3 is made up of 16 amino acids. Germline CDR1 reads SEHNR; CDR2 reads FQNEAQ (reference sequence). DNA of the CDR3: TGTGCCAGCAGCCACCCGACAGGGATAACGTCCTACGAGCAGTACTTC. This sequence encodes CASSHPTGITSYEQYF.

V and J are TRBV28 and TRBJ2-7; D possibly corresponds to TRBD1 (7 bases). The CDR3 runs to 12 residues. V lost 11 bases to trimming and J lost 6 bases, with 17 bases between them. CDR1 and CDR2 (germline): MDHEN, SYDVKM. The CDR3 spells CACRQGGGEQYF. The CDR3 region has the DNA TGTGCCTGTCGACAGGGAGGAGGCGAGCAGTACTTC.

This chain uses TRBV29-1 with TRBJ1-4; 10 nucleotides align to TRBD1. The CDR3 is 15 amino acids. In germline, CDR1 is SQVTM, CDR2 ANQGSEA. The ends lost 3 bases at V and 3 bases at J; junction bases unmatched: 4. CDR3 protein: CSVEGQGLSNEKLFF. DNA of the CDR3: TGCAGCGTTGAGGGACAGGGGTTATCTAATGAAAAACTGTTTTTT.

This clonotype is a singleton in its sample. The chain employs TRBV25-1 and TRBJ1-1; D call uncertain. The CDR3 contains 15 residues. The ends were cut back, 4 bases at V and 1 base at J, with 13 bases in the middle. CDR1 and CDR2 from the germline V gene are MGHDK and SYGVNS. The CDR3 sequence is CASSAAGLPNTEAFF. In nucleotides, the CDR3 is TGTGCCAGCAGTGCGGCAGGACTGCCGAACACTGAAGCTTTCTTT. The full variable domain, its missing parts supplied by reference TRBV25-1 and TRBJ1-1, is EADIYQTPRYLVIGTGKKITLECSQTMGHDKMYWYQQDPGMELHLIHYSYGVNSTEKGDLSSESTVSRIRTEHFPLTLESARPSHTSQYLCASSAAGLPNTEAFFGQGTRLTVV.

The V gene is TRBV6-1, the J gene TRBJ1-3; no clear D gene. The CDR3 runs 14 residues. Per the germline V gene, CDR1 is MNHNS and CDR2 is SASEGT. V was clipped by 6 bases and J by 2 bases, with 11 bases between them. The CDR3 DNA sequence: TGTGCCAGCAGCGGAACATACCCTGGAAACACCATATATTTT. As protein: CASSGTYPGNTIYF.

V and J are TRBV18 and TRBJ2-5; 14 bases map to TRBD2. The closer fit of TRBJ2-7 to the DNA end suggests the J call may be wrong. The germline V gene encodes CDR1 KGHSH and CDR2 LQKENI. The CDR3 runs 21 residues. The CDR3, as DNA: TGTGCCAGCTCGGCCAGGGGACTAGCGGGAGAAAGTCTCAGGGTCTCCTACGAGCAGTACTTC. This translates into CASSARGLAGESLRVSYEQYF.

The sample holds one count of this clonotype. The chain links TRBV2 to TRBJ2-1, with unresolved D. The germline CDR1 and CDR2 sequences are SNHLY and FYNNEI. The CDR3 extends over 15 amino acids. V was trimmed by 7 bases and J by 7 bases, leaving 20 bases between them. The CDR3 is CASKEDPTPVNEQFF. The CDR3 DNA follows: TGTGCCAGCAAGGAAGACCCGACCCCAGTGAATGAGCAGTTCTTC.

The V gene is TRBV6-5, the J gene TRBJ2-4; the D is unclear. Germline-derived CDR1 and CDR2 are MNHEY and SVGAGI. Trimming removed 1 base from V and 0 bases from J, with 19 bases in between. The CDR3 sequence is 19 residues long. CDR3 region: CASSYFPKTARLAKNIQYF. CDR3 coding DNA: TGTGCCAGCAGTTACTTTCCCAAGACGGCTAGACTAGCCAAAAACATTCAGTACTTC.

The V call is TRBV7-9, the J call TRBJ1-2, with D possibly TRBD1 on 5 matching bases. The germline V and J ends were trimmed by 5 bases and 4 bases, with 14 bases remaining between them. Germline CDR1 reads SEHNR; CDR2 reads FQNEAQ (reference sequence). CDR3 length: 14 amino acids. CDR3 amino acids: CASSVRVFLYGYTF. The CDR3 coding sequence is TGTGCCAGCAGCGTCAGGGTCTTCCTCTATGGCTACACCTTC.

This chain connects TRBV4-1 to TRBJ2-3, with a weak D call TRBD1 (5 bases). CDR3 length equals 17 residues. Per germline, CDR1 MGHRA and CDR2 YSYEKL. With 2 bases removed from V and 0 bases from J, the gap between germline ends came to 15 bases. CDR3 loop: CASSQRSTVPSTDTQYF. CDR3 nucleotide sequence: TGCGCCAGCAGCCAACGATCGACAGTCCCCAGCACAGATACGCAGTATTTT.

Comment on this clonotype: The germline gene is not matched at one end of the junction; a read error may be the cause. This chain links TRBV7-2 with TRBJ2-7; 7 bases align to TRBD2. TRBJ2-5 explains the end of the DNA better; the J call may be wrong. This CDR3 comprises 14 residues. Germline CDR1 and CDR2: SGHTA and FQGNSA. DNA of the CDR3: TGTGCCAGCAGCCTAGCGGCCCCGCGGGAGACCCAGTACTTC. This translates into CASSLAAPRETQYF.

This chain links TRBV12-3 or TRBV12-4 with TRBJ1-2; D may be TRBD1 (5 bases). The CDR3 is 14 residues long. Trimming removed 5 bases at V and 0 bases at J, with 10 bases between. DNA of the CDR3: TGTGCCAGCAGTCCCGACAGTACTAACTATGGCTACACCTTC. Translating it yields CASSPDSTNYGYTF.

The chain joins TRBV6-1 to TRBJ2-4, with D uncertain. The assigned J gene may be wrong: the sequence end matches TRBJ2-7 better. Per germline, CDR1 MNHNS and CDR2 SASEGT. The CDR3 has 14 residues. The CDR3: CASTVPGRIYEQYF. Here the CDR3 DNA reads TGTGCCAGCACTGTTCCGGGCAGAATATACGAGCAGTACTTC.

This clonotype was recorded a few times. J is TRBJ2-3 and V is TRBV27, with D unresolved. Germline lookup yields CDR1 MNHEY and CDR2 SMNVEV (reference sequence). This CDR3 is built from 13 residues. Trimming took off 6 bases at V and 7 bases at J, with 14 bases between the two ends. CDR3 nucleotide sequence: TGTGCCAGCAGCCTTAAGGGCAGCTATACGCAGTATTTT. It yields the protein CASSLKGSYTQYF.

The chain combines TRBV7-9 with TRBJ1-1; 9 bases are a match to TRBD1. Germline CDR1 and CDR2: SEHNR and FQNEAQ (reference sequence). The CDR3 has 14 amino acids. After removal of 5 bases from V and 6 bases from J, the junction contained 7 bases not matched to a gene. As DNA, the CDR3 is TGTGCCAGCAGCACGGGACAGGGAGTTGCTGAAGCTTTCTTT. Encoded protein: CASSTGQGVAEAFF.

The chain links TRBV28 to TRBJ1-1; D is unresolved. The CDR3 is 11 residues long. CDR1 is MDHEN, CDR2 SYDVKM, per germline. V was cut by 7 bases and J by 11 bases, with 14 bases left in between. This CDR3 is CASNDDFWAFF. CDR3 in DNA: TGTGCCAGCAATGACGACTTTTGGGCTTTCTTT.

This clonotype was seen only a few times. The V gene is TRBV5-1, the J gene TRBJ2-3; D is undetermined. Trimming pared 0 bases from V and 1 base from J, leaving 15 bases between. In germline, CDR1 is SGHRS, CDR2 YFSETQ. This CDR3 comprises 17 residues. CDR3 protein: CASSLEVGLGRTDTQYF. The CDR3 region has the DNA TGCGCCAGCAGCTTGGAAGTCGGTCTGGGTCGCACAGATACGCAGTATTTT.

The chain's CDR3 is CSAADRAGNTIYF. The CDR3 DNA sequence: TGCAGCGCTGCGGACAGGGCTGGAAACACCATATATTTT. V usage is TRBV29-1 and J usage is TRBJ1-3; TRBD1 matches at 8 bases. The junction had 4 bases not matched to a gene; V was cut back by 7 bases and J by 2 bases. This CDR3 comprises 13 residues. The V gene's germline CDR1 is SQVTM and CDR2 ANQGSEA.

The chain recombines TRBV29-1 with TRBJ1-2; D remains ambiguous. From germline, CDR1 is SQVTM and CDR2 ANQGSEA. Trimming left V 2 bases short and J 5 bases short, with 18 bases between. The CDR3 has 15 amino acids. The CDR3 protein is CSVETVNLSLYGYTF. CDR3 bases: TGCAGCGTTGAAACGGTTAACCTATCCCTATATGGCTACACCTTC.

A note on this clonotype: One end of the junction is discordant with germline, which a read error may explain. This chain connects TRBV27 to TRBJ2-6; 9 nucleotides agree with TRBD1. The germline gives CDR1 MNHEY, CDR2 SMNVEV (reference sequence). This CDR3 is built from 15 residues. In DNA form, the CDR3 reads TGTGCCAGCACACAGGGGGCTTCAGGGGCCAACGTCCCGACTTTC. Protein product: CASTQGASGANVPTF.